The clone carrying this T cell receptor (beta chain) was seen ten or more times. What it binds is not known. CDR1 is SNHLY, CDR2 FYNNEI, per germline. The CDR3 has 15 amino acids. The junction had 3 bases not matched to a gene; V was cut back by 1 base and J by 2 bases. The source of the sample is a study of T cells in Graves' hyperthyroidism and ophthalmopathy. Study observations and caveats: Expanded thyroid clonotypes (above 0.001) were mostly also found in blood.

RNA transcripts served as the template for amplifying TCR beta CDR3 regions. The HTBI primer set was used in a first-round RT-PCR of the TCR CDR3. TCRdb used MiXCR to reprocess the multiplex PCR reads, holding one entry per CDR3 protein. Here the sample spans about 620,000 distinct CDR3 sequences, around 15% being singletons. Each diagnosis was grounded in clinical symptoms, serum thyroxine and TRAb, thyroid ultrasound, and orbital computed tomography. Material: blood. The TCR was taken from a woman aged 25 to 39 with Graves' hyperthyroidism. V and J are TRBV2 and TRBJ2-5; 8 positions match TRBD1. In DNA form, the CDR3 reads TGTGCCAGCAGTGAAGGGACAGGGACACAAGAGACCCAGTACTTC. Its translation: CASSEGTGTQETQYF.